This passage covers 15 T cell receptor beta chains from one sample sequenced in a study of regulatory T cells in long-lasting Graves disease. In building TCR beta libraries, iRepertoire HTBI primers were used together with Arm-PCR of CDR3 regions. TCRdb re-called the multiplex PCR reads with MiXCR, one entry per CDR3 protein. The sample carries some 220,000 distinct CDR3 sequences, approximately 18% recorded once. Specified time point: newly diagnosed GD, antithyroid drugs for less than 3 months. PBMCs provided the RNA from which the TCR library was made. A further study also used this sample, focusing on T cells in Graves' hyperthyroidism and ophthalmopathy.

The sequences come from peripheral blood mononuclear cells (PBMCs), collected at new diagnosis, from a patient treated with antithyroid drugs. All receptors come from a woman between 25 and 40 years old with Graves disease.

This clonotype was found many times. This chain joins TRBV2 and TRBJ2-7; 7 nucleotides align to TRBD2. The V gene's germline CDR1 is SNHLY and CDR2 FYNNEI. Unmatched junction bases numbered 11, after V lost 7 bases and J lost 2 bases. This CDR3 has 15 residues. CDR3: CASTVREGGPYEQYF. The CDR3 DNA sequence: TGTGCCAGCACCGTGAGGGAGGGTGGCCCCTACGAGCAGTACTTC. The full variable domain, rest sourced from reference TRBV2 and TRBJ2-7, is EPEVTQTPSHQVTQMGQEVILRCVPISNHLYFYWYRQILGQKVEFLVSFYNNEISEKSEIFDDQFSVERPDGSNFTLKIRSTKLEDSAMYFCASTVREGGPYEQYFGPGTRLTVT.

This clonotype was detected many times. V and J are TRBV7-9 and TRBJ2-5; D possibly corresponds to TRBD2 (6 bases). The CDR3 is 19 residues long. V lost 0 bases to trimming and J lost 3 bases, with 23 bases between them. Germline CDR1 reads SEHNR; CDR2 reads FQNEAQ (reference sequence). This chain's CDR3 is CASSLAFRGFSLREETQYF. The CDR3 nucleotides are TGTGCCAGCAGCTTAGCATTCCGGGGGTTTTCTTTGAGGGAAGAGACCCAGTACTTC.

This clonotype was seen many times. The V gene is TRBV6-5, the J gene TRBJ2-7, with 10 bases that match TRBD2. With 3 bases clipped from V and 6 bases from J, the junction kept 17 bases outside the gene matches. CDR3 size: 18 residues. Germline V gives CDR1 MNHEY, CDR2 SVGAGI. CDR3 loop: CASSYGLAGVKIRSEQYF. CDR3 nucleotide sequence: TGTGCCAGCAGTTATGGGCTAGCGGGAGTCAAGATCCGAAGCGAGCAGTACTTC.

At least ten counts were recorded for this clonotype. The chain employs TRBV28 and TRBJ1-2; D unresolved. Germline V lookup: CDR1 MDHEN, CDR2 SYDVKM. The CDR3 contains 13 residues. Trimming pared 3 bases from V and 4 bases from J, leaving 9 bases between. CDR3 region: CASSLGRAYGYTF. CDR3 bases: TGTGCCAGCAGTTTGGGAAGGGCCTATGGCTACACCTTC.

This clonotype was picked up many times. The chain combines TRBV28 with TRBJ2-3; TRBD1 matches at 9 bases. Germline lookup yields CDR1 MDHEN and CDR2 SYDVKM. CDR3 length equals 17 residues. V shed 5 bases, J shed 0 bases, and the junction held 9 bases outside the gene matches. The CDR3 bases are TGTGCCAGCAGTCTCCTAGCCGGGACAGGGAGCACAGATACGCAGTATTTT. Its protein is CASSLLAGTGSTDTQYF.

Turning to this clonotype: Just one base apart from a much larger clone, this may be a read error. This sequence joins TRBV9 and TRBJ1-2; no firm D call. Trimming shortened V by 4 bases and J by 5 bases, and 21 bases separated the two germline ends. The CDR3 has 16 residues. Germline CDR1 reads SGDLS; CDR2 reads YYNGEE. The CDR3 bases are TGTGCCAGCAGCCCCCACACTAAAGAACAGAGGTATGGCTACACCTTC. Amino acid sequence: CASSPHTKEQRYGYTF.

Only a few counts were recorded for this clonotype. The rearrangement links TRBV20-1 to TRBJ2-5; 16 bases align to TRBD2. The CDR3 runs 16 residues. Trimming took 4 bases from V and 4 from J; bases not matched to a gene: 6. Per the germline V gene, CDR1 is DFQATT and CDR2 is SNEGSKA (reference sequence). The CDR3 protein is CSAKGLAGGQSETQYF. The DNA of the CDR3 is TGCAGTGCTAAGGGACTAGCGGGGGGGCAATCAGAGACCCAGTACTTC.

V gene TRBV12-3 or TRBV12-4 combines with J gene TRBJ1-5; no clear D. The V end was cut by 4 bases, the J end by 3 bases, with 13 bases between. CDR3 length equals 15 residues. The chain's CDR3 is CASSSGRSNNQPQHF. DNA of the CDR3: TGTGCCAGCAGTTCCGGACGGTCCAACAATCAGCCCCAGCATTTT.

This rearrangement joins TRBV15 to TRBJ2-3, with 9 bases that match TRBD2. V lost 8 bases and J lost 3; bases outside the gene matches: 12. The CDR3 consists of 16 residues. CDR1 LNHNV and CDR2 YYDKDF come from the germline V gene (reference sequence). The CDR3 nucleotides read TGTGCCACCGGAGCGGGGGGTGCATTCCGAACAGATACGCAGTATTTT. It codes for CATGAGGAFRTDTQYF.

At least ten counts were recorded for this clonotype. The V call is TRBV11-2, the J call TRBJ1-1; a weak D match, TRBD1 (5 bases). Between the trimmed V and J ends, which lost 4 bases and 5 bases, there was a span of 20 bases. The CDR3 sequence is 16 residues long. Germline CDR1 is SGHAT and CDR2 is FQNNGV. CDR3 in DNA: TGTGCCAGCAGCTCAACCAGAGGGGCATCGGGGACTGAAGCTTTCTTT. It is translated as CASSSTRGASGTEAFF.

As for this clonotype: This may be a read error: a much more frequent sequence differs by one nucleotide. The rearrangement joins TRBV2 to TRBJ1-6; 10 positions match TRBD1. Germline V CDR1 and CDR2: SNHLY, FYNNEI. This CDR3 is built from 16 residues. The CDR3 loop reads CANSGPGQGGRSPLHF. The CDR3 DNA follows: TGTGCCAACAGTGGCCCCGGACAGGGGGGGAGGTCACCCCTCCACTTT.

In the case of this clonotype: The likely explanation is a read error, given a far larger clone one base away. CDR3: CASSFVSGTDTQCF. The CDR3 DNA follows: TGTGCCAGCAGTTTCGTTAGCGGCACAGATACGCAGTGTTTT. This sequence joins TRBV7-9 and TRBJ2-3; the D gene is possibly TRBD2 (6 bases). Germline CDR1 SEHNR, CDR2 FQNEAQ (reference sequence). The CDR3 is 14 amino acids.

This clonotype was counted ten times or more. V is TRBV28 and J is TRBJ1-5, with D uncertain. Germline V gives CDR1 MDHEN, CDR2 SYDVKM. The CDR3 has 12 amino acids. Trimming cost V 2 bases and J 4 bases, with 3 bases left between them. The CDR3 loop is CASSLRNQPQHF. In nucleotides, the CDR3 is TGTGCCAGCAGTTTACGGAATCAGCCCCAGCATTTT.

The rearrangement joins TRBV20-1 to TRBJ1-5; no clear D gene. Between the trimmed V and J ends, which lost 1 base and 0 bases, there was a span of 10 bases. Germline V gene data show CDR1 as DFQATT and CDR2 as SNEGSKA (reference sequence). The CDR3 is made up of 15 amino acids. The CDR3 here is CSARGPGLSNQPQHF. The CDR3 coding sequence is TGCAGTGCTAGAGGCCCGGGCCTTAGCAATCAGCCCCAGCATTTT.

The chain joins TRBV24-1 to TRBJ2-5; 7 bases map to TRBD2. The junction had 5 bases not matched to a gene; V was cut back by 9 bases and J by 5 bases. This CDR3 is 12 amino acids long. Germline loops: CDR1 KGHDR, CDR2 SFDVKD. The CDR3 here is CATSRGGETQYF. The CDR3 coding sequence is TGTGCCACCTCAAGGGGAGGGGAGACCCAGTACTTC.